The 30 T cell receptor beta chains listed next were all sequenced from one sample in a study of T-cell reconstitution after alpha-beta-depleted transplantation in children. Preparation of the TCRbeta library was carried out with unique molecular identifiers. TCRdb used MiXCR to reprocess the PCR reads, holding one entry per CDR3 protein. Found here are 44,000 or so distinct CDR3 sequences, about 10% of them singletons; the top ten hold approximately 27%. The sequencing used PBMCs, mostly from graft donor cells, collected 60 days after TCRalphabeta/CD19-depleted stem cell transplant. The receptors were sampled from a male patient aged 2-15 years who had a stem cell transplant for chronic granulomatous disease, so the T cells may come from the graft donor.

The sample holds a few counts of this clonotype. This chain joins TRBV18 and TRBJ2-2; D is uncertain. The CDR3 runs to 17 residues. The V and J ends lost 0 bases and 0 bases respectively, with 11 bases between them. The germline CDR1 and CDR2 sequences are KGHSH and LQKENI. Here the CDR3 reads CASSPPVLAANTGELFF. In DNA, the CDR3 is TGTGCCAGCTCACCACCGGTACTTGCCGCGAACACCGGGGAGCTGTTTTTT.

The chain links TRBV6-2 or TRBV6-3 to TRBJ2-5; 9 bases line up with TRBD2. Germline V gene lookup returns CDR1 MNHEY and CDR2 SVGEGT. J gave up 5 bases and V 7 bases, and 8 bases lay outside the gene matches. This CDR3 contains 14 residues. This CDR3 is CASTYSGRIETQYF. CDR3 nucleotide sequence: TGTGCCAGCACCTATAGCGGGAGAATCGAGACCCAGTACTTC.

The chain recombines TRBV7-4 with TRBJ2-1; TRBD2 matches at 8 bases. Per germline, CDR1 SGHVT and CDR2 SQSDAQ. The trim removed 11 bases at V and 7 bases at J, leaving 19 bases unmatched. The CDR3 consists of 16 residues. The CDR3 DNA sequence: TGTGCCTCCTGCCGGAATAGCGGGATCCGAGGGAATGAGCAGTTCTTC. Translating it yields CASCRNSGIRGNEQFF. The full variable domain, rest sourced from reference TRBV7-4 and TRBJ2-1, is GAGVSQSPRYKVAKRGRDVALRCDSISGHVTLYWYRQTLGQGSEVLTYSQSDAQRDKSGRPSGRFSAERPERSVSTLKIQRTEQGDSAVYLCASCRNSGIRGNEQFFGPGTRLTVL.

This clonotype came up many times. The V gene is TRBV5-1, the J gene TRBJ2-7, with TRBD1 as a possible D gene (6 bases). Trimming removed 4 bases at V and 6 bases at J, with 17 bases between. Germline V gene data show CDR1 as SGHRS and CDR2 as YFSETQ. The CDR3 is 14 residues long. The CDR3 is CASSPKAQGGEQYF. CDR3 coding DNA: TGCGCCAGCAGCCCCAAGGCACAGGGCGGCGAGCAGTACTTC.

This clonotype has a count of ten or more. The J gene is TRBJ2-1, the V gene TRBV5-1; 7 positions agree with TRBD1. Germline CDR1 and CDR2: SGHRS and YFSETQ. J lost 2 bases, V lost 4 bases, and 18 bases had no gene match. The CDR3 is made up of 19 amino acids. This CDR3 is CASSPIGLVGQGAYNEQFF. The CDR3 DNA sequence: TGCGCCAGCAGCCCGATTGGATTAGTAGGGCAGGGGGCCTACAATGAGCAGTTCTTC. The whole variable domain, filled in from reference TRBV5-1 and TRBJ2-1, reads KAGVTQTPRYLIKTRGQQVTLSCSPISGHRSVSWYQQTPGQGLQFLFEYFSETQRNKGNFPGRFSGRQFSNSRSEMNVSTLELGDSALYLCASSPIGLVGQGAYNEQFFGPGTRLTVL.

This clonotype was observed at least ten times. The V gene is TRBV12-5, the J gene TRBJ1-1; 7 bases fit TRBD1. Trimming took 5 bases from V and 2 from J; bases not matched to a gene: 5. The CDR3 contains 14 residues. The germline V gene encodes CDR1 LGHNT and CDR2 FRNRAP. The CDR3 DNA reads TGTGCTAGTGGTGTACAGGGGTTTAACACTGAAGCTTTCTTT. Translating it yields CASGVQGFNTEAFF.

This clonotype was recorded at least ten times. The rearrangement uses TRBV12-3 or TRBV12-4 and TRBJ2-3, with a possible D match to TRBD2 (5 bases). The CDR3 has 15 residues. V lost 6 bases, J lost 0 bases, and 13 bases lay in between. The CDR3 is CASSLGESSTDTQYF. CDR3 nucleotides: TGTGCCAGCAGCCTCGGGGAGTCTAGCACAGATACGCAGTATTTT.

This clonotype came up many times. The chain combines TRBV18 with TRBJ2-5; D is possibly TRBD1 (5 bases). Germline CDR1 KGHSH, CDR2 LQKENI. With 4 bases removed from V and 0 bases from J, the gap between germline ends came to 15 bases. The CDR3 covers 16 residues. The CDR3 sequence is CASSHSDRRYQETQYF. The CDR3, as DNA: TGTGCCAGCTCACATTCCGACAGAAGGTACCAAGAGACCCAGTACTTC.

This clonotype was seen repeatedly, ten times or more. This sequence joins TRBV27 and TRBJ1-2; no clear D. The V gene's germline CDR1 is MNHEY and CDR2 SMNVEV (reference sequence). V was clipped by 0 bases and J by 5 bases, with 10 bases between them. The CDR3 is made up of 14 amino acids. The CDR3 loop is CASSLSRQVYGYTF. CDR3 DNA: TGTGCCAGCAGTTTATCTCGACAAGTATATGGCTACACCTTC.

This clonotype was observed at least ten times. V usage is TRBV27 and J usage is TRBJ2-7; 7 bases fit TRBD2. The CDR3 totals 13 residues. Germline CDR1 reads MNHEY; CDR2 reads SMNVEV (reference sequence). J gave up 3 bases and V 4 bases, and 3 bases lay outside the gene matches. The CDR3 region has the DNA TGTGCCAGCAGTTCCGGGGGGAACTACGAGCAGTACTTC. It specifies CASSSGGNYEQYF.

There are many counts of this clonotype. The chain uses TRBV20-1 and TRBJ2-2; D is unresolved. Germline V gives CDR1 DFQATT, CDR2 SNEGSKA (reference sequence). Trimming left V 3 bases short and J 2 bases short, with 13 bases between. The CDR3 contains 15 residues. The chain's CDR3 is CSARPNFLNTGELFF. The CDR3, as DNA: TGCAGTGCTAGGCCCAATTTCCTAAACACCGGGGAGCTGTTTTTT.

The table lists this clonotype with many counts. CDR3 coding DNA: TGCGCCAGCAGCCAAGGGACAGGGGCTTCCACCTATGGCTACACCTTC. It translates to CASSQGTGASTYGYTF. The chain employs TRBV4-3 and TRBJ1-2; 9 positions match TRBD1. This CDR3 has 16 residues. The V gene end was trimmed by 1 base and the J gene end by 4 bases; junction bases not matched to a gene: 7. Looked up from germline, CDR1 is LGHNA and CDR2 is YSLEER.

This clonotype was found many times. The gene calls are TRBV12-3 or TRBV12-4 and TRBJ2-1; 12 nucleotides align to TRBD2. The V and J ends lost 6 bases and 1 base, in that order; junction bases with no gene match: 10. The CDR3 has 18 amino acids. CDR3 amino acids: CASSLWGLAGLSYNEQFF. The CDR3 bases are TGTGCCAGCAGCCTATGGGGACTAGCGGGTTTATCCTACAATGAGCAGTTCTTC.

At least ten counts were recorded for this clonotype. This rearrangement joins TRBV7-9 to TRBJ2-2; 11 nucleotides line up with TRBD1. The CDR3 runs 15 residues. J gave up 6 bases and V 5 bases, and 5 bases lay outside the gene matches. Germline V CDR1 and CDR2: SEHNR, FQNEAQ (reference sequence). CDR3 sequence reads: CASSQDRGRAGELFF. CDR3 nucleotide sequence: TGTGCCAGCAGCCAGGACAGGGGGCGCGCCGGGGAGCTGTTTTTT.

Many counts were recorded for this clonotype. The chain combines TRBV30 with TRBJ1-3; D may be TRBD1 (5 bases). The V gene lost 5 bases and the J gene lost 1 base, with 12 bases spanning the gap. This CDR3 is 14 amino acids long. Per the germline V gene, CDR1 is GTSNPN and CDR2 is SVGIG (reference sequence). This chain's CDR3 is CAWGKQVSGNTIYF. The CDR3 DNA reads TGTGCCTGGGGTAAACAGGTATCTGGAAACACCATATATTTT.

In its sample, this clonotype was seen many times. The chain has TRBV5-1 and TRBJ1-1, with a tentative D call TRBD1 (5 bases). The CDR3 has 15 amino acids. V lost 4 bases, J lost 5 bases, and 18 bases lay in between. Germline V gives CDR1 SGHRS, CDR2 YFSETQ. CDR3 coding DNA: TGCGCCAGCAGCAAGTCCGGGACGGGTACGACTGAAGCTTTCTTT. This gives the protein CASSKSGTGTTEAFF.

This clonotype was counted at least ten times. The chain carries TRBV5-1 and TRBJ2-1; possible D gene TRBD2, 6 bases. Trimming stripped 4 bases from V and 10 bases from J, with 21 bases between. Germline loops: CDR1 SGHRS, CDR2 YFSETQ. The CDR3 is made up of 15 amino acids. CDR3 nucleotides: TGCGCCAGCAGCCCAGTAGCGGCTAACTTTGGAGAGCAGTTCTTC. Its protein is CASSPVAANFGEQFF.

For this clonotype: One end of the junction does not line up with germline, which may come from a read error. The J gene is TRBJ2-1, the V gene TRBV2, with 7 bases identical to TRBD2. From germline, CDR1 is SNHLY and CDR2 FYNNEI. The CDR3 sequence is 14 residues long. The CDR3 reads CAGSGLGVSDEQFF. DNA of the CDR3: TGTGCCGGCAGCGGACTAGGGGTATCGGATGAGCAGTTCTTC. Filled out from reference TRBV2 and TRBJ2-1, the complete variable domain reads EPEVTQTPSHQVTQMGQEVILRCVPISNHLYFYWYRQILGQKVEFLVSFYNNEISEKSEIFDDQFSVERPDGSNFTLKIRSTKLEDSAMYFCAGSGLGVSDEQFFGPGTRLTVL.

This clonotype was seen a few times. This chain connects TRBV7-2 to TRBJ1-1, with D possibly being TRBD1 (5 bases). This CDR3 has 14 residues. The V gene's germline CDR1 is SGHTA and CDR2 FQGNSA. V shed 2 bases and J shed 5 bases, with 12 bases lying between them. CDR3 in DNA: TGTGCCAGCAGCTTAACAGGCCCAGGGACTGAAGCTTTCTTT. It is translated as CASSLTGPGTEAFF.

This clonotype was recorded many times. The CDR3 region has the DNA TGTGCCAGCAGCCCCAGCCCGGGGTTGGGAAACACCATATATTTT. Its translation is CASSPSPGLGNTIYF. The chain is built from TRBV7-2 and TRBJ1-3, with D unresolved. The CDR3 is made up of 15 amino acids. The germline gives CDR1 SGHTA, CDR2 FQGNSA. Trimming shortened V by 5 bases and J by 4 bases, and 15 bases separated the two germline ends.

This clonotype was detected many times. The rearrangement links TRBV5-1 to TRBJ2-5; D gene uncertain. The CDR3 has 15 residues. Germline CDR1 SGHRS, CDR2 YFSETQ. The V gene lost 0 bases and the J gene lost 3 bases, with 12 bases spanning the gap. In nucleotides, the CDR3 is TGCGCCAGCAGCTTGGGACTCTTTAGGGAAGAGACCCAGTACTTC. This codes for CASSLGLFREETQYF.

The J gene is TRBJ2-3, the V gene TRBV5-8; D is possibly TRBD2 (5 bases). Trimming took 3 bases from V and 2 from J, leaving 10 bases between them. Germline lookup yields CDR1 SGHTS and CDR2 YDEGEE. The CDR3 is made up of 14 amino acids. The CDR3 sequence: CASSSGILTDTQYF. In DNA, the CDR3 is TGTGCCAGCAGCTCCGGGATCCTCACAGATACGCAGTATTTT.

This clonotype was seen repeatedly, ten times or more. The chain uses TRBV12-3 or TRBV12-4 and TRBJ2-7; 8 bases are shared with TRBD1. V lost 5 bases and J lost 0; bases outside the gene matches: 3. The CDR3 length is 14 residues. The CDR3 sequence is CASSGQGNSYEQYF. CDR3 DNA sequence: TGTGCCAGCAGTGGACAGGGAAACTCCTACGAGCAGTACTTC.

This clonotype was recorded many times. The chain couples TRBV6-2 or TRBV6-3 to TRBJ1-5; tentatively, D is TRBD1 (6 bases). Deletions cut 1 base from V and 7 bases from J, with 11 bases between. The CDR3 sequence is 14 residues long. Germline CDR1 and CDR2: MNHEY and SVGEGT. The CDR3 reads CASSYYGGQQPQHF. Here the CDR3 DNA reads TGTGCCAGCAGTTACTACGGGGGGCAGCAGCCCCAGCATTTT.

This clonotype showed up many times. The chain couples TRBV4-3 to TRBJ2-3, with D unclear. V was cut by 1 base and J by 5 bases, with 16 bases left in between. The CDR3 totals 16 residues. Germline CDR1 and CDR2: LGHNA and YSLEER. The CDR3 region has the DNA TGCGCCAGCAGCCAAGTTAACCGCCGGATCGGAGATACGCAGTATTTT. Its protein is CASSQVNRRIGDTQYF.

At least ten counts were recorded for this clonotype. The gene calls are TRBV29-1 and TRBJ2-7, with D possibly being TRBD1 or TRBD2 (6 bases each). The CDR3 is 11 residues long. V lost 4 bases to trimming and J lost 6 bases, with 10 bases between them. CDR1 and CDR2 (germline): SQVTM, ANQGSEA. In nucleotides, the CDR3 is TGCAGCGTTGCGGGGGCACGCGAGCAGTACTTC. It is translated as CSVAGAREQYF.

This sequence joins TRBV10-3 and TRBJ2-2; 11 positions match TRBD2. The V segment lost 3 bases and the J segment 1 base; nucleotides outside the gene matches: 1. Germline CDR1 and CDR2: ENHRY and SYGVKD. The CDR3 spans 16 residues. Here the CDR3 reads CAISEGTSGNTGELFF. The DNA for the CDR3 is TGTGCCATCAGTGAAGGGACTAGCGGGAACACCGGGGAGCTGTTTTTT.

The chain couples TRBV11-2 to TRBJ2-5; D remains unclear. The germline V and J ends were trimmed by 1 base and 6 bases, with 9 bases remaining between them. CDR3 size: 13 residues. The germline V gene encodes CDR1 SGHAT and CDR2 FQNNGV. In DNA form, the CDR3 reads TGTGCCAGCAGCTTAGTTCGTTCGAAGACCCAGTACTTC. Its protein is CASSLVRSKTQYF.

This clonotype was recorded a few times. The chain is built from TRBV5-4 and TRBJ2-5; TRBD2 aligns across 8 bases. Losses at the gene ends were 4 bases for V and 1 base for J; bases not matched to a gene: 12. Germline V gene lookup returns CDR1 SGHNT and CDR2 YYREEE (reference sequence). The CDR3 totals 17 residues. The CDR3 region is CASSQSWTSSTQETQYF. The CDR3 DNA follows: TGTGCCAGCAGCCAATCCTGGACTAGCAGCACCCAAGAGACCCAGTACTTC.

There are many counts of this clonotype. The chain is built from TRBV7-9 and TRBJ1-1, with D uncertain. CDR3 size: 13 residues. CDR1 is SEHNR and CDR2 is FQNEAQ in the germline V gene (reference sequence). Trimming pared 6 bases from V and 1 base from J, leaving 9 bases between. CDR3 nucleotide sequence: TGTGCCAGCAGATGGACGGGGAACACTGAAGCTTTCTTT. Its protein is CASRWTGNTEAFF.